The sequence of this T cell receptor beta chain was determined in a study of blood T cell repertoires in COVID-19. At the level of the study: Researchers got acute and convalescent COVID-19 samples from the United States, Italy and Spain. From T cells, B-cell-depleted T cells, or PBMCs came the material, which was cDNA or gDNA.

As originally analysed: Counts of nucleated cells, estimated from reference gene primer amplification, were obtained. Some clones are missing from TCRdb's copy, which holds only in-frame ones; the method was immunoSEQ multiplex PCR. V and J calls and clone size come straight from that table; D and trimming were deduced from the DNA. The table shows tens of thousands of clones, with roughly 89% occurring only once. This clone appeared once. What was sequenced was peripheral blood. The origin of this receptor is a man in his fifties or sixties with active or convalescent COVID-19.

As DNA, the CDR3 is TGTGCCAGCAGCAATCAGCCGGGACTCCATCCCGGCCAAGAGACCCAGTACTTC. As protein: CASSNQPGLHPGQETQYF. This chain joins TRBV3-1 (or the pseudogene TRBV3-2) and TRBJ2-5, with a weak D call TRBD2 (6 bases). The V gene lost 5 bases and the J gene lost 1 base, with 23 bases spanning the gap. CDR1 LGHDT and CDR2 YNNKEL come from the germline V gene (reference sequence). The CDR3 is made up of 18 amino acids.